The text below deals with one TCR beta chain. Other DNA sequences of this sample code for an identical CDR3. This specimen comes from a study of blood T cell repertoires in COVID-19. The CDR3 totals 14 residues. The ends lost 6 bases at V and 0 bases at J; junction bases unmatched: 5. CDR1 is MNHEY, CDR2 SVGEGT, per germline. While infection was still active, Seattle patients were enrolled and then followed longitudinally. Using immunoSEQ multiplex PCR, the repertoire was profiled, and TCRdb retains in-frame clones only, with some absent. The sample lists 150,000 or so clones; approximately 92% were seen once.

The rearrangement joins TRBV6-2 or TRBV6-3 to TRBJ2-7; 7 bases map to TRBD2. The clonotype originates from a man aged 18 to 29 with COVID-19, enrolled during active disease. Sequencing was carried out using peripheral blood. CDR3 nucleotides: TGTGCCAGCAGCAGGGAGGGAAGCTCCTACGAGCAGTACTTC. Its protein is CASSREGSSYEQYF.